There are many counts of the clone carrying this TCR beta chain. Hyperthyroidism is called stable when no ophthalmopathy develops within 18 months of follow-up. RNA transcripts yielded amplified TCR beta CDR3 regions. After a first-round RT-PCR with HTBI primers, a second-round multiplex PCR was run. TCRdb re-called the multiplex PCR reads through MiXCR, storing one row per CDR3 protein. There are 400,000 or so distinct CDR3 sequences in the sample; 15% occur only once, and about 7% lies in the top ten. These data come from a study of Graves' ophthalmopathy and Graves' hyperthyroidism. The germline V gene has CDR1 SEHNR and CDR2 FQNEAQ (reference sequence). Between the trimmed V and J ends, which lost 5 bases and 2 bases, there was a span of 7 bases. The CDR3 sequence is 12 residues long.

The clonotype originates from a young woman with stable Graves' hyperthyroidism. The gene calls are TRBV7-9 and TRBJ2-7; D gene unclear. The sequencing sample was made of peripheral blood. The DNA of the CDR3 is TGTGCCAGCAGCGCGGTAACCTACGAGCAGTACTTC. It encodes CASSAVTYEQYF.